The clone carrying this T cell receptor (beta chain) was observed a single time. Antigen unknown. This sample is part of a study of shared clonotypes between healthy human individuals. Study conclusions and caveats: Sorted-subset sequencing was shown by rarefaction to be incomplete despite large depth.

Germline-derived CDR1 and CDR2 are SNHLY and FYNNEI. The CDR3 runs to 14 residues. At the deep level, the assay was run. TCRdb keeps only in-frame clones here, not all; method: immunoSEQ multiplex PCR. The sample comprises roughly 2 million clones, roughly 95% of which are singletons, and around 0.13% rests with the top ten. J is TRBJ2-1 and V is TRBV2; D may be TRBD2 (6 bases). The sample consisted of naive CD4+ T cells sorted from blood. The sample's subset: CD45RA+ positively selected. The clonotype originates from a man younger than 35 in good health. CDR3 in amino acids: CAATRDSSYNEQFF. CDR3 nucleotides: TGTGCGGCGACCCGGGACTCTTCCTACAATGAGCAGTTCTTC.